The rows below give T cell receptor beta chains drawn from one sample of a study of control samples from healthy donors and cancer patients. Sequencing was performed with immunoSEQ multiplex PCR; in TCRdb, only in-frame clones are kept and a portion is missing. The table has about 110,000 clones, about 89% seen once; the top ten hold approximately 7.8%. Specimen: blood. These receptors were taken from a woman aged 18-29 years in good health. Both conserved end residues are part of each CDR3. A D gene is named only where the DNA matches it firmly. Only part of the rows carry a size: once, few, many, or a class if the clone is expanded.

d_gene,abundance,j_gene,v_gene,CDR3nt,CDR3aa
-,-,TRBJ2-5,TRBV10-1,TGCGCCAGCAGTGAGTCGGAAGGACAAGAGACCCAGTACTTC,CASSESEGQETQYF
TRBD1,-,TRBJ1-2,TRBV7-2,TGTGCCAGCAACGAACGGACAGGGGGCTATGGCTACACCTTC,CASNERTGGYGYTF
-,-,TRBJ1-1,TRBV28,TGTGCCAGCAGTCCGTTGGGGTGGCTGAGCACTGAAGCTTTCTTT,CASSPLGWLSTEAFF
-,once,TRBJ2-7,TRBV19,TGTGCCAGTAGTCCGAGGGGGGGCGAGCAGTACTTC,CASSPRGGEQYF
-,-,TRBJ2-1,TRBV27,TGTGCCAGCAGTCCGGCCGGGGCGCGTACCAATGAGCAGTTCTTC,CASSPAGARTNEQFF
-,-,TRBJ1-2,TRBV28,TGTGCCAGCACCCCAAGTTCCCTTCCCAGGGACCATGGCTATGGCTACACCTTC,CASTPSSLPRDHGYGYTF
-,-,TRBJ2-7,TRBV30,TGTGCCTGGAGTTACCGGACAGCCGCCCAAGTTACCTACGAGCAGTACTTC,CAWSYRTAAQVTYEQYF
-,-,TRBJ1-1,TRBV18,TGTGCCAGCTCACCACAGGGACTAAACACTGAAGCTTTCTTT,CASSPQGLNTEAFF
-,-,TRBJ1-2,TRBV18,TGTGCCAGCTCATGGGGGGCTAACTATGGCTACACCTTC,CASSWGANYGYTF
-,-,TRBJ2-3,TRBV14,TGTGCCAGCAGCCGGGCGGGAACCACAGATACGCAGTATTTT,CASSRAGTTDTQYF
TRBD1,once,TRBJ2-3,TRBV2,TGTGCCAGTCGACAGGGGGGGAGGAAAGATACGCAGTATTTT,CASRQGGRKDTQYF